One and the same sample provided the 20 T cell receptor beta chains below, sequenced in a study of cytomegalovirus exposure and HLA in healthy donors. The PCR made use of 60 Vbeta and 13 Jbeta primers. Libraries were prepared by immunoSEQ multiplex PCR; TCRdb keeps only in-frame clonotypes and omits some of them. The sample records tens of thousands of clones, over 60% being singletons. Material: PBMCs. All receptors derive from a male donor in good health and CMV-seronegative.

The rearrangement links TRBV5-1 to TRBJ2-3; 7 bases map to TRBD1. Germline V CDR1 and CDR2: SGHRS, YFSETQ. CDR3 length equals 15 residues. The V segment lost 3 bases and the J segment 1 base; nucleotides outside the gene matches: 5. The CDR3 protein is CASSWTGIRTDTQYF. DNA of the CDR3: TGCGCCAGCAGCTGGACAGGCATACGCACAGATACGCAGTATTTT.

This clone occurred once. The rearrangement uses TRBV7-2 and TRBJ1-1; tentatively, D is TRBD1 (5 bases). CDR1 SGHTA and CDR2 FQGNSA come from the germline V gene. With 3 bases removed from V and 5 bases from J, the gap between germline ends came to 16 bases. This CDR3 contains 15 residues. Written as DNA, the CDR3 is TGTGCCAGCAGCTTCTGGGGCCAGGCGAGGACTGAAGCTTTCTTT. It translates to CASSFWGQARTEAFF.

This rearrangement joins TRBV18 to TRBJ1-4, with 8 bases fitting TRBD1. Germline assignment: CDR1 KGHSH and CDR2 LQKENI. The CDR3 contains 13 residues. V shed 6 bases, J shed 8 bases, and the junction held 5 bases outside the gene matches. In nucleotides, the CDR3 is TGTGCCAGCTCCGGGACAGGCCCCGAAAAACTGTTTTTT. Its protein is CASSGTGPEKLFF.

The chain carries TRBV30 and TRBJ1-1; D ambiguous. Trimming took off 4 bases at V and 10 bases at J, with 13 bases between the two ends. From germline, CDR1 is GTSNPN and CDR2 SVGIG (reference sequence). The CDR3 covers 11 residues. This CDR3 is CAWTSLRGAFF. As DNA, the CDR3 is TGTGCCTGGACCTCCCTGCGTGGAGCTTTCTTT.

This clone turned up a few times. The chain employs TRBV6-6 and TRBJ1-1; tentatively, D is TRBD1 (5 bases). This CDR3 has 13 residues. Germline CDR1 and CDR2: MNHNY and SVGAGI (reference sequence). Trimming removed 5 bases at V and 7 bases at J, with 14 bases between. The CDR3 spells CASSKGAAFEAFF. CDR3 bases: TGTGCCAGCAGTAAAGGGGCAGCTTTTGAAGCTTTCTTT.

The chain links TRBV19 to TRBJ2-2, with 8 bases lining up with TRBD2. Per germline, CDR1 LNHDA and CDR2 SQIVND (reference sequence). V gave up 6 bases and J gave up 4 bases; unmatched junction bases: 7. The CDR3 spans 15 residues. The CDR3 region has the DNA TGTGCCAGTAGCCCTAGCGGGTGGGCCACCGGGGAGCTGTTTTTT. Residues: CASSPSGWATGELFF. Combining the CDR3 with reference TRBV19 and TRBJ2-2 gives the whole variable domain DGGITQSPKYLFRKEGQNVTLSCEQNLNHDAMYWYRQDPGQGLRLIYYSQIVNDFQKGDIAEGYSVSREKKESFPLTVTSAQKNPTAFYLCASSPSGWATGELFFGEGSRLTVL.

The chain has TRBV5-6 and TRBJ1-1, with D unresolved. CDR3 length equals 12 residues. In germline, CDR1 is SGHDT, CDR2 YYEEEE. V lost 6 bases, J lost 1 base, and 7 bases lay in between. Here the CDR3 DNA reads TGTGCCAGCACCCTAGGGAACACTGAAGCTTTCTTT. Its translation is CASTLGNTEAFF. The whole variable domain, remainder taken from reference TRBV5-6 and TRBJ1-1, is DAGVTQSPTHLIKTRGQQVTLRCSPKSGHDTVSWYQQALGQGPQFIFQYYEEEERQRGNFPDRFSGHQFPNYSSELNVNALLLGDSALYLCASTLGNTEAFFGQGTRLTVV.

This clone has only a few counts. The chain links TRBV2 to TRBJ2-7, with TRBD1 matching over 7 bases. Germline V gene lookup returns CDR1 SNHLY and CDR2 FYNNEI. The V gene end was trimmed by 8 bases and the J gene end by 2 bases; junction bases not matched to a gene: 3. CDR3 length: 12 amino acids. The CDR3 loop reads CASDRATYEQYF. CDR3 nucleotides: TGTGCCAGCGACAGGGCGACCTACGAGCAGTACTTC.

Only a few counts were recorded for this clone. The genes are TRBV9 and TRBJ2-7, with D possibly being TRBD2 (5 bases). Germline-derived CDR1 and CDR2 are SGDLS and YYNGEE. V was cut by 0 bases and J by 0 bases, with 10 bases left in between. The CDR3 contains 15 residues. Written as DNA, the CDR3 is TGTGCCAGCAGCGTAGACTACGGGAACTCCTACGAGCAGTACTTC. Amino acid sequence: CASSVDYGNSYEQYF.

V gene TRBV6-6 combines with J gene TRBJ2-7, with D perhaps matching TRBD1 (6 bases). Germline CDR1 MNHNY, CDR2 SVGAGI (reference sequence). The CDR3 spans 14 residues. Deletions cut 11 bases from V and 0 bases from J, with 17 bases between. This CDR3 is CASKPQGSSYEQYF. CDR3 DNA sequence: TGTGCCTCAAAACCACAGGGCAGCTCCTACGAGCAGTACTTC.

V usage is TRBV15 and J usage is TRBJ2-7, with D possibly being TRBD2 (6 bases). CDR1 and CDR2 (germline): LNHNV, YYDKDF (reference sequence). V dropped 0 bases and J dropped 4 bases, with 16 bases sitting between them. The CDR3 consists of 16 residues. For the CDR3, the DNA is TGTGCCACCAGCAGAGAGGGTGGAGGGGCCTGGTACGAGCAGTACTTC. Amino acids: CATSREGGGAWYEQYF.

CDR3 in amino acids: CASSLGRSGELFF. The DNA for the CDR3 is TGTGCCAGCAGCTTAGGCCGGTCCGGGGAGCTGTTTTTT. The chain joins TRBV11-3 to TRBJ2-2; D gene unclear. The CDR3 is 13 residues long. V was trimmed by 1 base and J by 6 bases, leaving 6 bases between them. Germline-derived CDR1 and CDR2 are SGHNT and YENEEA.

The genes are TRBV7-9 and TRBJ1-2; no clear D. Germline lookup yields CDR1 SEHNR and CDR2 FQNEAQ (reference sequence). The CDR3 has 12 amino acids. Trimming stripped 1 base from V and 8 bases from J, with 8 bases between. CDR3 sequence (DNA): TGTGCCAGCAGCTTAGAGCTGGAGGGCTACACCTTC. Amino acids: CASSLELEGYTF.

This chain joins TRBV14 and TRBJ2-1, with 15 bases lining up with TRBD2. CDR3 length equals 19 residues. From germline, CDR1 is SGHDN and CDR2 FVKESK. V lost 3 bases and J lost 7; bases outside the gene matches: 13. The CDR3 coding sequence is TGTGCCAGCAGCCAGGACATGGCCGGACTAGCGGGGGGGCAAAATGAGCAGTTCTTC. It translates to CASSQDMAGLAGGQNEQFF. Full variable domain (remainder filled in from reference TRBV14 and TRBJ2-1): EAGVTQFPSHSVIEKGQTVTLRCDPISGHDNLYWYRRVMGKEIKFLLHFVKESKQDESGMPNNRFLAERTGGTYSTLKVQPAELEDSGVYFCASSQDMAGLAGGQNEQFFGPGTRLTVL.

Worth noting for this clone: This specimen includes other DNA sequences encoding the same CDR3. The rearrangement joins TRBV7-2 to TRBJ2-3, with 8 positions matching TRBD2. V lost 2 bases and J lost 0; bases outside the gene matches: 1. Per the germline V gene, CDR1 is SGHTA and CDR2 is FQGNSA. This CDR3 is built from 15 residues. CDR3 in amino acids: CASSLTSGSTDTQYF. The CDR3 DNA is TGTGCCAGCAGCTTAACTAGCGGAAGCACAGATACGCAGTATTTT.

The V gene is TRBV18, the J gene TRBJ1-1; TRBD1 might be the D (6 bases). Per germline, CDR1 KGHSH and CDR2 LQKENI. This CDR3 region has 15 residues. Trimming removed 5 bases at V and 0 bases at J, with 13 bases between. CDR3 nucleotide sequence: TGTGCCAGCTCAACAACGACAGGCCTGAACACTGAAGCTTTCTTT. As protein: CASSTTTGLNTEAFF.

The chain links TRBV28 to TRBJ1-3, with D unresolved. The CDR3 is made up of 15 amino acids. Trimming pared 5 bases from V and 5 bases from J, leaving 16 bases between. Germline V gives CDR1 MDHEN, CDR2 SYDVKM. CDR3 sequence: CASSLRPAARNTIYF. CDR3 coding DNA: TGTGCCAGCAGTCTGCGCCCCGCGGCCAGAAACACCATATATTTT. Full variable domain (remainder filled in from reference TRBV28 and TRBJ1-3): DVKVTQSSRYLVKRTGEKVFLECVQDMDHENMFWYRQDPGLGLRLIYFSYDVKMKEKGDIPEGYSVSREKKERFSLILESASTNQTSMYLCASSLRPAARNTIYFGEGSWLTVV.

A word on this clone: The junction and the germline gene differ at one end; a read error may be behind it. This sequence joins TRBV5-5 and TRBJ1-2; TRBD1 aligns across 7 bases. The V gene's germline CDR1 is SGHKS and CDR2 YYEKEE (reference sequence). This CDR3 is built from 13 residues. The DNA of the CDR3 is TGTGCCAGCAGCATGGGACAGAACTATGGCTACCCCTTC. Protein sequence: CASSMGQNYGYPF.

The J gene is TRBJ2-1, the V gene TRBV12-2; the D call TRBD1 from the table was never checked on the DNA. TRBV12-2 has pseudogene status. The CDR3 runs to 16 residues. The CDR3 reads CASRLLGAPKEDEQFF. The CDR3 DNA reads TGTGCAAGTCGCTTATTGGGGGCTCCCAAAGAAGATGAGCAGTTCTTC.

The chain recombines TRBV19 with TRBJ2-7; 11 bases are a match to TRBD1. Losses at the gene ends were 4 bases for V and 0 bases for J; bases not matched to a gene: 5. Germline CDR1 reads LNHDA; CDR2 reads SQIVND (reference sequence). The CDR3 runs to 16 residues. The CDR3 DNA reads as TGTGCCAGTAGTACCGGGACAGGGGGGGTCTCCTACGAGCAGTACTTC. This gives the protein CASSTGTGGVSYEQYF. Full variable domain (rest looked up from reference TRBV19 and TRBJ2-7): DGGITQSPKYLFRKEGQNVTLSCEQNLNHDAMYWYRQDPGQGLRLIYYSQIVNDFQKGDIAEGYSVSREKKESFPLTVTSAQKNPTAFYLCASSTGTGGVSYEQYFGPGTRLTVT.